The rows below give T cell receptor beta chains drawn from one sample of a study of CD8 T cells in Susac syndrome. MiXCR, applied by TCRdb to the immunoSEQ multiplex PCR reads, yields one record per CDR3 protein. Of 180,000 or so distinct CDR3 sequences in the sample, around 94% are singletons; the top ten hold 0.14%. Sequences were obtained from CD4+ T cells from PBMCs. These receptors all stem from a human donor in good health. CDR3s include the opening cysteine and the closing phenylalanine or tryptophan. The D gene is left open where the match is weak. Clone size is stated in some rows and not others, as once, few, many or a class when expanded.

>.|TRBJ1-5|.|TRBV18
CASSESNQPQHF
TGTGCCAGCTCCGAGTCGAATCAGCCCCAGCATTTT
>.|TRBJ1-1|.|TRBV19
CASSIVGGITEAFF
TGTGCCAGTAGTATAGTAGGAGGGATCACTGAAGCTTTCTTT
>.|TRBJ2-7|.|TRBV6-2/TRBV6-3
CASSSRLEDGHEQYF
TGTGCCAGCAGTTCCAGACTGGAGGACGGGCACGAGCAGTACTTC
>.|TRBJ2-4|.|TRBV4-3
CASSQDRNSADIQYF
TGCGCCAGCAGCCAAGATCGTAATTCGGCTGACATTCAGTACTTC
>.|TRBJ2-1|.|TRBV7-7
CASSLALHPDNEQFF
TGTGCTAGCAGCTTAGCGTTGCACCCGGACAATGAGCAGTTCTTC
>.|TRBJ1-2|.|TRBV20-1
CSAALGGADYGYTF
TGCAGTGCAGCCCTGGGGGGGGCCGACTATGGCTACACCTTC
>.|TRBJ1-4|.|TRBV15
CATSRDQTNEKLFF
TGTGCCACCAGCAGAGATCAAACTAATGAAAAACTGTTTTTT
>.|TRBJ1-5|.|TRBV2
CASSEENNQPQHF
TGTGCCAGCAGTGAAGAGAACAATCAGCCCCAGCATTTT
>.|TRBJ1-1|.|TRBV27
CASSQRGMNTEAFF
TGTGCCAGCAGCCAGAGGGGAATGAACACTGAAGCTTTCTTT
>TRBD1|TRBJ1-2|.|TRBV9
CASSPTGTEIYGYTF
TGTGCCAGCAGCCCGACCGGGACAGAGATTTATGGCTACACCTTC
>.|TRBJ2-5|.|TRBV7-9
CATTLSGETQYF
TGTGCCACCACTCTAAGCGGAGAGACCCAGTACTTC
>.|TRBJ2-1|.|TRBV4-2
CASSQVWGSSYNEQFF
TGTGCCAGCAGCCAAGTTTGGGGGAGCTCCTACAATGAGCAGTTCTTC
>TRBD1|TRBJ2-7|.|TRBV29-1
CSVETGTGGYEQYF
TGCAGCGTTGAGACCGGGACAGGGGGCTACGAGCAGTACTTC
>.|TRBJ1-2|.|TRBV3-1
CASSQTQGTNYGYTF
TGTGCCAGCAGCCAAACTCAGGGTACTAACTATGGCTACACCTTC
>.|TRBJ2-7|.|TRBV29-1
CSVEALARGEQYF
TGCAGCGTTGAAGCCCTGGCGAGGGGAGAGCAGTACTTC
>.|TRBJ2-6|few|TRBV3-1
CASSQDTGANVLTF
TGTGCCAGCAGCCAGGATACCGGGGCCAACGTCCTGACTTTC
>.|TRBJ2-5|once|TRBV15
CATSRVGGWQESRETQYF
TGTGCCACCAGCAGAGTAGGTGGATGGCAGGAGAGTAGGGAGACCCAGTACTTC
>TRBD1|TRBJ2-1|.|TRBV24-1
CATSDSRPGTAYNEQFF
TGTGCCACCAGTGATTCCCGCCCCGGGACAGCCTACAATGAGCAGTTCTTC
>TRBD1|TRBJ2-3|.|TRBV20-1
CSAQQGPDTQYF
TGCAGTGCCCAACAGGGGCCAGATACGCAGTATTTT
>TRBD1|TRBJ2-7|.|TRBV3-1
CASSHTGDSYEQYF
TGTGCCAGCAGCCACACAGGGGACTCCTACGAGCAGTACTTC
>.|TRBJ2-5|.|TRBV6-2/TRBV6-3
CASSSNQQETQYF
TGTGCCAGCAGTTCAAATCAGCAAGAGACCCAGTACTTC
>.|TRBJ1-1|few|TRBV2
CAGRTVNTEAFF
TGTGCCGGCCGGACAGTGAACACTGAAGCTTTCTTT
>.|TRBJ2-3|.|TRBV2
CASSDFSDTQYF
TGTGCCAGCAGTGATTTTTCAGATACGCAGTATTTT
>TRBD2|TRBJ2-5|.|TRBV3-1
CASSQDLGLAVTQYF
TGTGCCAGCAGCCAAGATTTGGGACTAGCGGTGACCCAGTACTTC
>.|TRBJ1-1|once|TRBV9
CASSVGTEIEAFF
TGTGCCAGCAGCGTAGGGACGGAGATTGAAGCTTTCTTT
>.|TRBJ2-7|.|TRBV30
CAWSGGSRYQGSYEQYF
TGTGCCTGGAGTGGGGGTAGCCGTTACCAGGGTAGCTACGAGCAGTACTTC
>.|TRBJ2-3|.|TRBV5-4
CASSLGGAVSTDTQYF
TGTGCCAGCAGCTTAGGTGGGGCTGTTTCCACAGATACGCAGTATTTT
>.|TRBJ2-7|.|TRBV20-1
CSARQLGAGEQYF
TGCAGTGCTAGACAATTAGGGGCTGGCGAGCAGTACTTC
>TRBD1|TRBJ1-5|.|TRBV29-1
CSADRGSSNQPQHF
TGCAGCGCTGACAGGGGCTCGAGCAATCAGCCCCAGCATTTT
>TRBD1|TRBJ2-7|.|TRBV30
CAWGTGPYEQYF
TGTGCCTGGGGGACAGGTCCCTACGAGCAGTACTTC
>.|TRBJ2-7|.|TRBV3-1
CASSQDFQSPSYEQYF
TGTGCCAGCAGCCAAGATTTCCAGAGTCCTAGCTACGAGCAGTACTTC
>.|TRBJ2-7|.|TRBV5-1
CASRAEAGDREQYF
TGCGCCAGCCGCGCCGAAGCAGGGGATCGCGAGCAGTACTTC
>.|TRBJ2-3|.|TRBV20-1
CSASDIERGTDTQYF
TGCAGTGCTAGTGATATTGAGCGGGGCACAGATACGCAGTATTTT
>.|TRBJ1-1|.|TRBV30
CAWSVSLNTEAFF
TGTGCCTGGAGTGTATCCCTGAACACTGAAGCTTTCTTT
>.|TRBJ2-1|.|TRBV20-1
CSDIASSGHEQFF
TGCAGTGATATAGCATCATCGGGTCATGAGCAGTTCTTC
>.|TRBJ2-5|.|TRBV29-1
CSVVRQQETQYF
TGCAGCGTTGTTCGGCAGCAAGAGACCCAGTACTTC
>.|TRBJ2-7|.|TRBV21-1
CASSDWQNYEQYF
TGTGCCAGCAGCGATTGGCAGAACTACGAGCAGTACTTC
>TRBD1|TRBJ1-5|.|TRBV9
CASSPDGQGNQPQHF
TGTGCCAGCAGTCCCGATGGACAGGGAAACCAGCCCCAGCATTTT
>TRBD1|TRBJ1-1|once|TRBV7-9
CASSLAGDRSQNTEAFF
TGTGCCAGCAGCTTAGCGGGGGACAGATCCCAGAACACTGAAGCTTTCTTT
>.|TRBJ2-3|few|TRBV5-6
CASSFGTSTDTQYF
TGTGCCAGCAGCTTTGGGACTTCAACAGATACGCAGTATTTT
>.|TRBJ2-6|.|TRBV2
CASTPTGANVLTF
TGTGCCAGCACTCCCACTGGGGCCAACGTCCTGACTTTC
>.|TRBJ2-3|few|TRBV20-1
CSARRGSTDTQYF
TGCAGTGCTAGGAGGGGGAGCACAGATACGCAGTATTTT
>TRBD1|TRBJ1-1|.|TRBV29-1
CSVGPGQGVTEAFF
TGCAGCGTTGGGCCGGGACAGGGAGTCACTGAAGCTTTCTTT
>TRBD2|TRBJ2-3|.|TRBV7-2
CASSLPGLATDTQYF
TGTGCCAGCAGCTTACCGGGACTAGCGACAGATACGCAGTATTTT
>TRBD1|TRBJ1-1|.|TRBV30
CAGQGQSYTEAFF
TGTGCCGGGCAGGGACAGAGCTACACTGAAGCTTTCTTT
>TRBD1|TRBJ2-7|.|TRBV30
CAWSADRGSATREQYF
TGTGCCTGGAGTGCGGACAGGGGGTCGGCTACGAGGGAGCAGTACTTC
>TRBD2|TRBJ2-3|few|TRBV12-3/TRBV12-4
CASSFSGGTDTQYF
TGTGCCAGCAGTTTTAGCGGGGGGACAGATACGCAGTATTTT
>.|TRBJ2-3|.|TRBV20-1
CSARTSVRVTDTQYF
TGCAGTGCTAGGACCTCGGTCCGGGTCACAGATACGCAGTATTTT
>TRBD2|TRBJ2-1|.|TRBV18
CASSLSGLYNEQFF
TGTGCCAGCTCGTTATCGGGACTATACAATGAGCAGTTCTTC
>TRBD1|TRBJ1-5|once|TRBV20-1
CSARVRDRGQPQHF
TGCAGTGCTAGAGTCCGGGACAGGGGGCAGCCCCAGCATTTT
>.|TRBJ2-7|.|TRBV30
CAWSVGHYEQYF
TGTGCCTGGAGTGTGGGTCACTACGAGCAGTACTTC
>TRBD1|TRBJ1-4|.|TRBV23-1
CASSHLYQGGNEKLFF
TGCGCCAGCAGTCACCTTTATCAGGGGGGTAATGAAAAACTGTTTTTT
>.|TRBJ1-5|.|TRBV12-3/TRBV12-4
CASSLSENQPQHF
TGTGCCAGCAGTTTAAGTGAAAATCAGCCCCAGCATTTT
>TRBD1|TRBJ2-1|.|TRBV5-1
CASSLPKTGTATHNEQFF
TGCGCCAGCAGCTTGCCCAAAACCGGGACAGCCACCCACAATGAGCAGTTCTTC
>.|TRBJ2-6|.|TRBV7-9
CASSLAGTATGANVLTF
TGTGCCAGCAGCTTAGCGGGTACAGCCACTGGGGCCAACGTCCTGACTTTC
>.|TRBJ1-6|.|TRBV14
CASSVPRSPLHF
TGTGCCAGCAGTGTGCCTCGTTCACCCCTCCACTTT
>.|TRBJ2-7|few|TRBV11-3
CASSPRNSYEQYF
TGTGCCAGCAGCCCCCGGAACTCCTACGAGCAGTACTTC
>.|TRBJ2-3|.|TRBV9
CASSSVGSGAGDTQYF
TGTGCCAGCAGCTCTGTAGGTTCGGGGGCTGGAGATACGCAGTATTTT
>.|TRBJ2-6|.|TRBV5-1
CASSLAKAPLSGANVLTF
TGCGCCAGCAGCTTGGCCAAGGCTCCTCTCTCTGGGGCCAACGTCCTGACTTTC